This entry concerns a single T cell receptor beta chain. The antigen is not known. CDR3 size: 15 residues. The germline V gene has CDR1 DFQATT and CDR2 SNEGSKA (reference sequence). V lost 3 bases, J lost 12 bases, and 14 bases stayed unmatched. This sample was taken from a study of T-cell reconstitution after alpha-beta-depleted transplantation in children. Regarding the study as a whole: Several hundred expanded graft clones reportedly supplied alpha-beta T cells about two months after transplant. In some patients, recipient T cells and intrathymic progenitors surviving conditioning explained high day-60 diversity. Among T cells one year after transplant, newly produced cells accounted for most counts and diversity.

TCRbeta library construction was performed incorporating unique molecular identifiers. TCRdb used MiXCR to reprocess the PCR reads, holding one entry per CDR3 protein. Of some 550,000 distinct CDR3 sequences listed, under 30% are singletons. This receptor was obtained from a boy under two years old who had a stem cell transplant for acute myeloid leukemia, so the T cells may come from the graft donor. This chain connects TRBV20-1 to TRBJ2-1; TRBD2 aligns across 10 bases. The specimen comprised PBMCs, mostly from graft donor cells, sampled 360 days after TCRalphabeta/CD19-depleted stem cell transplant. DNA of the CDR3: TGCAGTGCTAGGCGACCCGGGACTAGCGAAGCTTGGCAGTTCTTC. Protein product: CSARRPGTSEAWQFF.